Listed here are 4 T cell receptor beta chains from one sample, sequenced in a study of monozygotic twins with inflammatory bowel disease. TCRdb re-called the 5' RACE reads; one entry per CDR3 protein, DNA not given. The repertoire shows about 160,000 distinct CDR3 sequences; the top ten hold less than 8%. The specimen was blood. The receptor set was obtained from a human donor with ulcerative colitis or Crohn's disease, or a healthy co-twin of an affected twin (not recorded which).

The chain has TRBV4-1 and TRBJ2-1; TCRdb reports TRBD1, a call that lacks DNA to check it against. The CDR3 totals 14 residues. Germline CDR1 MGHRA, CDR2 YSYEKL. CDR3 in amino acids: CASSQNLPRGEQFF.

This chain links TRBV10-3 with TRBJ2-7; the D call of TRBD1 rests on TCRdb alone, since no DNA is present to check it. The CDR3 covers 15 residues. Germline V lookup: CDR1 ENHRY, CDR2 SYGVKD. The CDR3 sequence is CAISTYGTGIYEQYF.

The rearrangement uses TRBV3-1 and TRBJ2-7; TCRdb lists TRBD1, though no DNA is available to test this call. CDR1 is LGHDT, CDR2 YNNKEL, per germline (reference sequence). This CDR3 has 16 residues. This CDR3 is CASSQDNQGRAYEQYF.

The V gene is TRBV6-2 or TRBV6-3, the J gene TRBJ1-2. The CDR3 extends over 14 amino acids. Germline V gives CDR1 MNHEY, CDR2 SVGEGT. CDR3 amino acids: CASRRDKTNYGYTF.